The 29 T cell receptor beta chains listed next were all sequenced from one sample in a study of T cell repertoires in cytomegalovirus infection. TCRdb fed the reads into MiXCR, producing one record per CDR3 protein. The sample lists 150,000 or so distinct CDR3 sequences, roughly 18% occurring once. Material: CD8+ T cells from PBMCs. Receptor source: a human donor in good health (CMV status not recorded). Some clones in this sample may be carry-over from other donors' samples.

This clonotype was detected a few times. The V call is TRBV7-6, the J call TRBJ2-3, with D hard to call. The germline gives CDR1 SGHVS, CDR2 FNYEAQ. The CDR3 runs to 14 residues. V lost 0 bases and J lost 2, with 6 bases in between. CDR3 in DNA: TGTGCCAGCAGCTTAGCCCTACTCACAGATACGCAGTATTTT. Its protein product is CASSLALLTDTQYF.

This clonotype was seen a handful of times. The chain has TRBV7-3 and TRBJ2-1; tentatively, D is TRBD2 (5 bases). Trimming stripped 2 bases from V and 5 bases from J, with 16 bases between. CDR1 and CDR2 from the germline V gene are SGHTA and FQGTGA. This CDR3 comprises 16 residues. The DNA of the CDR3 is TGTGCCAGCAGCTTATTTGGACTCCCAGAGAACAATGAGCAGTTCTTC. Translating it yields CASSLFGLPENNEQFF. The entire variable domain, with the rest obtained from reference TRBV7-3 and TRBJ2-1, is as follows: GAGVSQTPSNKVTEKGKYVELRCDPISGHTALYWYRQSLGQGPEFLIYFQGTGAADDSGLPNDRFFAVRPEGSVSTLKIQRTERGDSAVYLCASSLFGLPENNEQFFGPGTRLTVL.

The chain joins TRBV4-3 to TRBJ1-5; perhaps TRBD1 as D (5 bases). The CDR3 extends over 15 amino acids. The V gene's germline CDR1 is LGHNA and CDR2 YSLEER. V was trimmed by 0 bases and J by 2 bases, leaving 8 bases between them. The CDR3 DNA follows: TGCGCCAGCAGCCAAGAGTGGGGGGGCAATCAGCCCCAGCATTTT. Translating it yields CASSQEWGGNQPQHF.

This clonotype was recorded a few times. V gene TRBV29-1 combines with J gene TRBJ1-1, with 8 bases identical to TRBD1. The length of the CDR3 is 15 residues. V shed 3 bases and J 1 base; nucleotides not matched to a gene: 7. Germline V gene sequence: CDR1 SQVTM, CDR2 ANQGSEA. Written as DNA, the CDR3 is TGCAGCGTTGACTATGCAGGGACAGGGAACACTGAAGCTTTCTTT. Its protein is CSVDYAGTGNTEAFF.

This CDR3 is CASSIPSGKDNEQFF. The CDR3 DNA follows: TGTGCCAGCAGCATTCCTAGCGGGAAGGACAATGAGCAGTTCTTC. This rearrangement joins TRBV7-9 to TRBJ2-1, with 9 bases lining up with TRBD2. V gave up 5 bases and J gave up 5 bases; unmatched junction bases: 7. Germline CDR1 is SEHNR and CDR2 is FQNEAQ (reference sequence). This CDR3 is 15 amino acids long.

V usage is TRBV19 and J usage is TRBJ1-5; 10 bases map to TRBD1. V dropped 6 bases and J dropped 8; count of bases not matched to a gene: 13. CDR3 length: 16 amino acids. CDR1 and CDR2 (germline): LNHDA, SQIVND (reference sequence). CDR3 bases: TGTGCCAGTAGGATGGACAGGGGGTCCCTTAAGGAGCCCCAGCATTTT. Translation gives CASRMDRGSLKEPQHF.

This clonotype was counted only a few times. V gene TRBV6-8 combines with J gene TRBJ1-5; 8 bases are a match to TRBD1. Germline CDR1 MNHGY, CDR2 SAAAGT. The CDR3 loop spans 14 amino acids. V was pared by 8 bases and J by 2 bases, with 5 bases of the junction left unmatched. The CDR3 DNA reads as TGTGCCAGCTCAACAGGGGGGGGCAATCAGCCCCAGCATTTT. Its protein is CASSTGGGNQPQHF.

The rearrangement uses TRBV5-1 and TRBJ2-7; 8 positions agree with TRBD1. CDR1 is SGHRS and CDR2 is YFSETQ in the germline V gene. This CDR3 is 12 amino acids long. V trimming: 3 bases; J trimming: 4 bases; junction bases outside the gene matches: 0. Here the CDR3 reads CASSWTGYEQYF. The CDR3 DNA follows: TGCGCCAGCAGCTGGACAGGGTACGAGCAGTACTTC.

This clonotype was seen a few times. The V gene is TRBV14, the J gene TRBJ2-1; D gene uncertain. Trimming left V 1 base short and J 4 bases short, with 5 bases between. The CDR3 has 13 residues. Per germline, CDR1 SGHDN and CDR2 FVKESK. The chain's CDR3 is CASSQVSYNEQFF. CDR3 sequence (DNA): TGTGCCAGCAGCCAAGTTTCATACAATGAGCAGTTCTTC.

The chain carries TRBV11-2 and TRBJ2-1; D might be TRBD2 (5 bases). This CDR3 is built from 13 residues. Between the trimmed V and J ends, which lost 5 bases and 6 bases, there was a span of 11 bases. Germline CDR1 and CDR2: SGHAT and FQNNGV. In nucleotides, the CDR3 is TGTGCCAGCAGCGGAGCGGACCCCAATGAGCAGTTCTTC. This codes for CASSGADPNEQFF.

The chain carries TRBV7-8 and TRBJ2-1; no clear D gene. The CDR3 is made up of 14 amino acids. CDR1 is SGHVS and CDR2 is FQNEAQ in the germline V gene. V was clipped by 2 bases and J by 6 bases, with 11 bases between them. The CDR3 DNA reads as TGTGCCAGCAGCTTAAAGCCACTACCCAATGAGCAGTTCTTC. Its translation is CASSLKPLPNEQFF.

The rearrangement links TRBV9 to TRBJ2-1; TRBD2 might be the D (5 bases). CDR1 SGDLS and CDR2 YYNGEE come from the germline V gene. V was shortened by 0 bases and J by 4 bases, with 11 bases between the two germline ends. The CDR3 consists of 15 residues. The CDR3 DNA sequence: TGTGCCAGCAGCGTAGGCGGGCCACAGTACAATGAGCAGTTCTTC. It is translated as CASSVGGPQYNEQFF.

This clonotype has more than one count but fewer than ten. V and J are TRBV7-9 and TRBJ1-3; TRBD1 matches 8 bases. Germline V CDR1 and CDR2: SEHNR, FQNEAQ (reference sequence). The CDR3 loop spans 14 amino acids. Germline trimming cut 6 bases from V and 1 base from J; bases unmatched to any gene: 2. In DNA form, the CDR3 reads TGTGCCAGCAGGACAGGGGTGTCTGGAAACACCATATATTTT. It is translated as CASRTGVSGNTIYF. Filled out from reference TRBV7-9 and TRBJ1-3, the complete variable domain reads DTGVSQNPRHKITKRGQNVTFRCDPISEHNRLYWYRQTLGQGPEFLTYFQNEAQLEKSRLLSDRFSAERPKGSFSTLEIQRTEQGDSAMYLCASRTGVSGNTIYFGEGSWLTVV.

This clonotype came up a few times. The V gene is TRBV5-1, the J gene TRBJ2-4; perhaps TRBD2 as D (5 bases). The CDR3 runs to 13 residues. Germline CDR1 is SGHRS and CDR2 is YFSETQ. V was clipped by 4 bases and J by 9 bases, with 14 bases between them. Here the CDR3 reads CASSPTGGGIQYF. The CDR3 bases are TGCGCCAGCAGCCCCACCGGAGGCGGCATTCAGTACTTC.

This clonotype came up a few times. V and J are TRBV20-1 and TRBJ2-5; D gene ambiguous. V was pared by 0 bases and J by 1 base, with 9 bases between. This CDR3 contains 14 residues. In germline, CDR1 is DFQATT, CDR2 SNEGSKA (reference sequence). This CDR3 is CSARDKRSQETQYF. The CDR3 nucleotides read TGCAGTGCTAGAGATAAACGGAGCCAAGAGACCCAGTACTTC.

The CDR3 spells CSASVVSSGNSPLHF. CDR3 sequence (DNA): TGCAGTGCTAGTGTGGTGTCCAGCGGGAATTCACCCCTCCACTTT. V is TRBV20-1 and J is TRBJ1-6; D unclear. Per germline, CDR1 DFQATT and CDR2 SNEGSKA (reference sequence). The V gene lost 3 bases and the J gene lost 7 bases, with 16 bases spanning the gap. This CDR3 contains 15 residues.

The chain joins TRBV28 to TRBJ2-2, with D hard to call. V was shortened by 8 bases and J by 6 bases, with 7 bases between the two germline ends. CDR3 length: 11 amino acids. The germline gives CDR1 MDHEN, CDR2 SYDVKM. This CDR3 reads CASGGPGELFF. The CDR3 DNA follows: TGTGCCAGCGGCGGCCCCGGGGAGCTGTTTTTT.

This clonotype turned up a few times. The chain combines TRBV6-6 with TRBJ2-1, with D perhaps TRBD2 (7 bases). Germline-derived CDR1 and CDR2 are MNHNY and SVGAGI (reference sequence). The CDR3 length is 14 residues. Trimming took 6 bases from V and 7 from J, leaving 16 bases between them. CDR3 sequence (DNA): TGTGCCAGCAGCCCCCAAGGGGGGGGGAATGAGCAGTTCTTC. Translated: CASSPQGGGNEQFF.

CDR3 coding DNA: TGTGCCAGCAGCTTGATAGGGACTTCCGAGTCCGATACGCAGTATTTT. Translated: CASSLIGTSESDTQYF. The V call is TRBV5-5, the J call TRBJ2-3; perhaps TRBD2 as D (6 bases). The ends were cut back, 1 base at V and 6 bases at J, with 18 bases in the middle. The CDR3 contains 16 residues. Germline V gene lookup returns CDR1 SGHKS and CDR2 YYEKEE (reference sequence).

The rearrangement links TRBV7-9 to TRBJ2-7, with D perhaps TRBD1 (5 bases). V lost 5 bases to trimming and J lost 4 bases, with 24 bases between them. CDR1 SEHNR and CDR2 FQNEAQ come from the germline V gene (reference sequence). The CDR3 consists of 17 residues. The CDR3 protein is CASSHVGQSPRYYEQYF. As DNA, the CDR3 is TGTGCCAGCAGCCACGTGGGGCAGTCCCCGCGGTATTACGAGCAGTACTTC.

In its sample, this clonotype was seen a few times. J is TRBJ2-7 and V is TRBV11-2, with TRBD2 matching over 8 bases. From germline, CDR1 is SGHAT and CDR2 FQNNGV. CDR3 length: 13 amino acids. With 5 bases clipped from V and 7 bases from J, the junction kept 7 bases outside the gene matches. The CDR3 bases are TGTGCCAGCAGCGCGGGACTAGAAAGGGAGCAGTACTTC. Encoded protein: CASSAGLEREQYF.

This chain joins TRBV7-6 and TRBJ2-7; no definite D call. Germline CDR1 is SGHVS and CDR2 is FNYEAQ. The CDR3 consists of 13 residues. Deletions cut 3 bases from V and 6 bases from J, with 12 bases between. The DNA for the CDR3 is TGTGCCAGCAGCTTGGGTCCTTTCGGCGAGCAGTACTTC. Protein: CASSLGPFGEQYF.

This clonotype was detected ten times or more. This rearrangement joins TRBV7-9 to TRBJ1-1; no definite D call. Germline V lookup: CDR1 SEHNR, CDR2 FQNEAQ (reference sequence). This CDR3 is built from 12 residues. V lost 6 bases, J lost 1 base, and 6 bases lay in between. The CDR3 DNA reads as TGTGCCAGCAGGCTGGGGAACACTGAAGCTTTCTTT. It is translated as CASRLGNTEAFF.

The J gene is TRBJ2-3, the V gene TRBV7-9; D call uncertain. The CDR3 covers 13 residues. Germline V gene sequence: CDR1 SEHNR, CDR2 FQNEAQ (reference sequence). Trimming took 5 bases from V and 5 from J, leaving 11 bases between them. CDR3 bases: TGTGCCAGCAGCCCGTCTCCCGGAGATACGCAGTATTTT. Translating gives CASSPSPGDTQYF.

V is TRBV6-2 or TRBV6-3 and J is TRBJ2-4; D call uncertain. The germline CDR1 and CDR2 sequences are MNHEY and SVGEGT. Trimming took 11 bases from V and 0 from J, leaving 11 bases between them. The CDR3 contains 13 residues. The CDR3 spells CARSPLAKNIQYF. The DNA of the CDR3 is TGTGCCCGCTCTCCACTAGCCAAAAACATTCAGTACTTC.

The chain is built from TRBV7-6 and TRBJ2-3; 13 bases are shared with TRBD2. The CDR3 consists of 18 residues. CDR1 is SGHVS, CDR2 FNYEAQ, per germline. V was clipped by 6 bases and J by 0 bases; unmatched bases: 9. CDR3 in DNA: TGTGCCAGCAGTTCGGGACTAGCGGGGTCTCATAGCACAGATACGCAGTATTTT. Protein sequence: CASSSGLAGSHSTDTQYF.

This clonotype has just a few counts. The chain employs TRBV6-4 and TRBJ2-5, with a weak D call TRBD1 (5 bases). CDR3 size: 14 residues. Germline V gene lookup returns CDR1 MRHNA and CDR2 SNTAGT. V lost 5 bases, J lost 2 bases, and 12 bases lay in between. CDR3 amino acids: CASSLTVGQETQYF. DNA for the CDR3: TGTGCCAGCAGTCTGACAGTTGGGCAAGAGACCCAGTACTTC.

The V gene is TRBV12-3 or TRBV12-4, the J gene TRBJ2-7; D ambiguous. This CDR3 comprises 14 residues. V lost 4 bases and J lost 4, with 14 bases in between. CDR3 region: CASSSDTKPYEQYF. The CDR3 DNA follows: TGTGCCAGCAGTTCAGACACTAAACCTTACGAGCAGTACTTC.

This clonotype was picked up many times. The chain recombines TRBV7-2 with TRBJ2-7; no firm D call. CDR1 SGHTA and CDR2 FQGNSA come from the germline V gene. The V and J ends lost 0 bases and 1 base respectively, with 7 bases between them. The CDR3 sequence is 14 residues long. CDR3 sequence (DNA): TGTGCCAGCAGCTTAGCGGCTCATTCCTACGAGCAGTACTTC. Amino acid sequence: CASSLAAHSYEQYF.